Described below is a single TCR beta chain sequence and its context. Its antigen is not known. This CDR3 is 14 amino acids long. The V end lost 1 base, the J end lost 2 bases, and 8 bases lay between the germline ends. The germline CDR1 and CDR2 sequences are MNHEY and SMNVEV (reference sequence). TCRdb redid the calling of the reads with MiXCR, one entry per CDR3 protein. The sample shows roughly 600,000 distinct CDR3 sequences, 20% to 25% of them seen only once. The sample is drawn from a study of T cell repertoires in cytomegalovirus infection. Study information: Public TCR beta signatures indicated both CMV infection and matching HLA type.

Regarding the study as a whole: Summed public TCR beta family frequency identified CMV carriers bearing the relevant HLA. Within the response measured ex vivo, HLA-C-restricted CMV-specific TCR beta clonotypes were dominant.

The TCR comes from a human donor in good health (CMV status not recorded). Some clones in this sample may be carry-over from other donors' samples. The rearrangement links TRBV27 to TRBJ2-5, with D perhaps matching TRBD1 (6 bases). The sequenced sample consisted of CD8+ T cells from PBMCs. CDR3 in DNA: TGTGCCAGCAGTTTATATGGACAGCAAGAGACCCAGTACTTC. The encoded protein is CASSLYGQQETQYF.